A single T cell receptor beta chain is shown here with its context. The junction and the germline gene differ at one end; a read error may be behind it. This sample was taken from a study of blood T cell repertoires in COVID-19. Turning to the study itself: COVID-19 samples, acute and convalescent, were from the United States, Italy and Spain. Sources were T cells, B-cell-depleted T cells, or PBMCs; the material itself was cDNA or gDNA.

The CDR3 is made up of 18 amino acids. Germline CDR1 reads SSHAT; CDR2 reads FNYEAQ (reference sequence). In the study's own analysis: Amplification of reference gene primers provided the estimated nucleated cell counts. TCRdb's table, derived via immunoSEQ multiplex PCR, lists solely in-frame clones and lacks some. The V and J calls and clone size were taken over from that table, and D and trimming were inferred from the DNA. The sample carries 85,000 to 90,000 clones, over 75% recorded once. Sequences were obtained from peripheral blood. The chain carries TRBV7-7 and TRBJ1-3; D is undetermined. The origin of this receptor is an elderly woman with active or convalescent COVID-19. This CDR3 is CASSLWRVDPFSGNTIYF. Written as DNA, the CDR3 is TGTGCTAGCAGCCTCTGGCGGGTCGATCCTTTCTCTGGAAACACCATATATTTT.